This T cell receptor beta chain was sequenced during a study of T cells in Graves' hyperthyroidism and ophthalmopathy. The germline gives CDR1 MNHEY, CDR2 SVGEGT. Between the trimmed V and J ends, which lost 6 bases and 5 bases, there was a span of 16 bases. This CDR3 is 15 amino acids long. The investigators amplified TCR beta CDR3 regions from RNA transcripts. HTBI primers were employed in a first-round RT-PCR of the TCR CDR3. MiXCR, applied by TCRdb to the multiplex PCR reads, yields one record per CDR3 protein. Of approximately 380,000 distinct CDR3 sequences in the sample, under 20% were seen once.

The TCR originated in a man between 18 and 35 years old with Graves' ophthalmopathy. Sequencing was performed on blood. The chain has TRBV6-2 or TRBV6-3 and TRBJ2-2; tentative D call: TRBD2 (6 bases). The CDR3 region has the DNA TGTGCCAGCAGCCGGACGGGCGGGGCGACCGGGGAGCTGTTTTTT. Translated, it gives CASSRTGGATGELFF.